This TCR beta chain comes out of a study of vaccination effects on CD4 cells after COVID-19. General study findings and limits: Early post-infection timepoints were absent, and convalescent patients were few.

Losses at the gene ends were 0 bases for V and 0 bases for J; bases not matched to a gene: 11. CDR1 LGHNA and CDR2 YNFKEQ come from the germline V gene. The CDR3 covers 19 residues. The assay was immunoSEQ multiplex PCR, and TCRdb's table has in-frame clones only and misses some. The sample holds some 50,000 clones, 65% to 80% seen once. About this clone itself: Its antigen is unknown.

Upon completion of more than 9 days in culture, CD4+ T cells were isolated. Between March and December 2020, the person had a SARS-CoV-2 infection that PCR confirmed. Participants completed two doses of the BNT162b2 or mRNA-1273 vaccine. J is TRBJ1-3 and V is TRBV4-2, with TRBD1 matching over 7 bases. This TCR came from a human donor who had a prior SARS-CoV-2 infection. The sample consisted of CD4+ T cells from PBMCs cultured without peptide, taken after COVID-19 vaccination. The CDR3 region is CASSQDLTGPASSGNTIYF. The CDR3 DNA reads TGTGCCAGCAGCCAAGATTTGACAGGGCCGGCGAGCTCTGGAAACACCATATATTTT.